This T cell receptor (beta chain) was found in a study of blood T cell repertoires in COVID-19. Study-wide context: There were acute and convalescent COVID-19 samples, and they came from the United States, Italy and Spain.

Methods used by the authors: Amplifying reference gene primers gave estimates of nucleated cell counts. Profiled with immunoSEQ multiplex PCR; TCRdb holds only in-frame clones, not every one. The DNA was the basis for D and trimming; V, J and clone size are from that table. Here the sample spans some 460,000 clones, 75% to 90% being singletons. CDR3 size: 14 residues. The germline gives CDR1 MDHEN, CDR2 SYDVKM. J gave up 8 bases and V 3 bases, and 5 bases lay outside the gene matches. The J gene is TRBJ1-4, the V gene TRBV28; 8 nucleotides align to TRBD1. Sequencing was done on a sample of peripheral blood. The TCR originated in a young woman with acute or convalescent COVID-19. Written as DNA, the CDR3 is TGTGCCAGCAGTTTTGGCAGGGGGCACGAAAAACTGTTTTTT. It encodes CASSFGRGHEKLFF.